This entry lists 21 T cell receptor beta chains sequenced from one sample in a study of shared clonotypes between healthy human individuals (dated by TCRdb to the early 2020s). Libraries were built with the immunoSEQ multiplex PCR assay. This immuneACCESS table, as held by TCRdb, lists in-frame sequences with V and J called but not all clones. Of the missing ones, under half trace to an unresolved V gene in checked studies; the others have no known cause. The sample has approximately 470,000 clones on record, approximately 82% of them singletons. The ten largest clonotypes hold 9.5% to 15% of the sample. Sequencing was performed on PBMCs. These receptors were collected from a woman in her forties in good health. Some clones in this sample may be carry-over from other donors' samples.

Of note for this clone: Other DNA sequences from this sample encode an identical CDR3 as well. The chain recombines TRBV7-9 with TRBJ2-2; perhaps TRBD2 as D (5 bases). Trimming shortened V by 0 bases and J by 3 bases, and 5 bases separated the two germline ends. CDR3 size: 14 residues. The germline CDR1 and CDR2 sequences are SEHNR and FQNEAQ (reference sequence). The CDR3 DNA reads as TGTGCCAGCAGCTTAGCGGGAGACACCGGGGAGCTGTTTTTT. Its protein is CASSLAGDTGELFF.

V and J are TRBV29-1 and TRBJ2-3; 15 bases map to TRBD2. Per germline, CDR1 SQVTM and CDR2 ANQGSEA. Trimming took 6 bases from V and 2 from J; bases not matched to a gene: 12. The CDR3 has 18 amino acids. The CDR3 region is CSVGTSGRWEATTDTQYF. CDR3 bases: TGCAGCGTGGGGACTAGCGGGAGGTGGGAAGCTACCACAGATACGCAGTATTTT.

The V gene is TRBV4-3, the J gene TRBJ2-4; no clear D. With 1 base removed from V and 1 base from J, the gap between germline ends came to 8 bases. The CDR3 has 15 residues. The germline CDR1 and CDR2 sequences are LGHNA and YSLEER. The CDR3 spells CASSQGLVAKNIQYF. The CDR3 DNA follows: TGCGCCAGCAGCCAAGGCCTCGTGGCCAAAAACATTCAGTACTTC.

The V and J genes are TRBV11-2 and TRBJ1-3; possible D gene TRBD1, 5 bases. This CDR3 has 17 amino acids. V lost 5 bases to trimming and J lost 4 bases, with 21 bases between them. Germline assignment: CDR1 SGHAT and CDR2 FQNNGV. The CDR3 spells CASSLRPAGRSGNTIYF. The CDR3 DNA reads as TGTGCCAGCAGCCTCAGGCCAGCAGGGAGATCCGGAAACACCATATATTTT.

The chain uses TRBV6-5 and TRBJ2-3; D gene ambiguous. CDR1 is MNHEY, CDR2 SVGAGI, per germline. The CDR3 extends over 14 amino acids. Trimming removed 7 bases from V and 2 bases from J, with 13 bases in between. In DNA form, the CDR3 reads TGTGCCAGCAATCCCTTGGATTACACAGATACGCAGTATTTT. It yields the protein CASNPLDYTDTQYF.

About this clone itself: Other DNA sequences in this sample translate to the same CDR3. This sequence joins TRBV4-2 and TRBJ2-5, with D perhaps TRBD1 or TRBD2 (6 bases each). The germline V gene encodes CDR1 LGHNA and CDR2 YNFKEQ. Between the trimmed V and J ends, which lost 4 bases and 5 bases, there was a span of 17 bases. This CDR3 has 15 residues. The CDR3 spells CASSLGLGGGETQYF. The CDR3 region has the DNA TGTGCCAGCAGCCTGGGGCTAGGAGGGGGGGAGACCCAGTACTTC.

The chain links TRBV4-1 to TRBJ2-7; 8 bases line up with TRBD1. CDR1 and CDR2 (germline): MGHRA, YSYEKL. After removal of 2 bases from V and 4 bases from J, the junction contained 10 bases not matched to a gene. The CDR3 covers 16 residues. This CDR3 is CASSQLNTGGRYEQYF. In DNA form, the CDR3 reads TGCGCCAGCAGCCAACTAAATACAGGGGGAAGGTACGAGCAGTACTTC.

In its sample, this clone was seen once. The V call is TRBV9, the J call TRBJ1-2; tentatively, D is TRBD1 (5 bases). The germline gives CDR1 SGDLS, CDR2 YYNGEE. V was pared by 0 bases and J by 4 bases, with 13 bases between. The CDR3 length is 15 residues. CDR3 bases: TGTGCCAGCAGCGTAGAAGGGAGGGGTTCCTATGGCTACACCTTC. Translating it yields CASSVEGRGSYGYTF.

This clone was observed a few times. The chain uses TRBV2 and TRBJ1-1; D gene uncertain. Per germline, CDR1 SNHLY and CDR2 FYNNEI. The germline V and J ends were trimmed by 6 bases and 4 bases, with 15 bases remaining between them. There are 14 residues in the CDR3. CDR3 DNA sequence: TGTGCCAGCAGCGCTCGGGGAGAGGGCACTGAAGCTTTCTTT. Protein: CASSARGEGTEAFF.

With regard to this clone: Distinct nucleotide sequences in the sample also encode this CDR3. The chain is built from TRBV28 and TRBJ2-2; a weak D match, TRBD1 (5 bases). V was clipped by 0 bases and J by 0 bases, with 8 bases between them. This CDR3 is built from 16 residues. The germline V gene encodes CDR1 MDHEN and CDR2 SYDVKM. The CDR3 region has the DNA TGTGCCAGCAGTTTATGGACAGTGACGAACACCGGGGAGCTGTTTTTT. Translated, it gives CASSLWTVTNTGELFF.

The chain combines TRBV19 with TRBJ1-2; 9 nucleotides match TRBD1. The CDR3 extends over 15 amino acids. The V gene's germline CDR1 is LNHDA and CDR2 SQIVND (reference sequence). With 8 bases clipped from V and 2 bases from J, the junction kept 9 bases outside the gene matches. The CDR3 DNA follows: TGTGCCAGTTCCCAACTCGGACAGGGGAACTATGGCTACACCTTC. Translation: CASSQLGQGNYGYTF.

This clone was recorded only once. The rearrangement joins TRBV7-9 to TRBJ2-1, with 8 bases aligning to TRBD1. This CDR3 spans 14 amino acids. Germline CDR1 is SEHNR and CDR2 is FQNEAQ (reference sequence). J gave up 9 bases and V 3 bases, and 7 bases lay outside the gene matches. In nucleotides, the CDR3 is TGTGCCAGCAGCTTGGGGACAGGCATAAGTGAGCAGTTCTTC. Protein sequence: CASSLGTGISEQFF.

The CDR3 nucleotides are TGTGCCAGCAACACCAGAGGGACTGAAGCTTTCTTT. Its protein is CASNTRGTEAFF. The chain couples TRBV2 to TRBJ1-1; D is undetermined. With 7 bases removed from V and 5 bases from J, the gap between germline ends came to 11 bases. Germline assignment: CDR1 SNHLY and CDR2 FYNNEI. The CDR3 covers 12 residues.

The chain joins TRBV5-4 to TRBJ1-4; 10 nucleotides match TRBD1. CDR1 SGHNT and CDR2 YYREEE come from the germline V gene (reference sequence). This CDR3 region has 16 residues. Trimming took 5 bases from V and 4 from J; bases not matched to a gene: 8. The CDR3 spells CASRETGGGRNEKLFF. The CDR3 bases are TGTGCCAGCAGAGAGACAGGGGGCGGGCGTAATGAAAAACTGTTTTTT.

This rearrangement joins TRBV28 to TRBJ1-4; D is undetermined. Germline CDR1 reads MDHEN; CDR2 reads SYDVKM. This CDR3 spans 18 amino acids. V was clipped by 7 bases and J by 7 bases, with 28 bases between them. The CDR3 spells CASTTFPLRRIQSEKLFF. The CDR3, as DNA: TGTGCCAGCACCACATTCCCCCTAAGGCGCATCCAGAGTGAAAAACTGTTTTTT.

Turning to this clone: This clone may be a read error of a much larger clone one base away. Written as DNA, the CDR3 is TGTGCCAGCAGCTTAGGGACTAGCGGGAGCACAGATACGCAGTATTTT. Residues: CASSLGTSGSTDTQYF. The chain is built from TRBV7-2 and TRBJ2-3, with 11 bases that match TRBD2. The CDR3 consists of 16 residues. The V gene end was trimmed by 1 base and the J gene end by 0 bases; junction bases not matched to a gene: 0. CDR1 is SGHTA and CDR2 is FQGNSA in the germline V gene.

This clone was counted a single time. CDR3 DNA: TGTGCCAGCAGTCTCGGGACAGGGGTTTCACCCCTCCACTTT. Its protein is CASSLGTGVSPLHF. The gene calls are TRBV6-5 and TRBJ1-6; TRBD1 agrees at 10 bases. The germline V gene has CDR1 MNHEY and CDR2 SVGAGI. Trimming removed 5 bases from V and 9 bases from J; junction bases left unmatched: 4. The CDR3 has 14 amino acids.

This chain connects TRBV5-1 to TRBJ1-1; weak D call: TRBD1 (6 bases). There are 14 residues in the CDR3. Germline assignment: CDR1 SGHRS and CDR2 YFSETQ. Trimming left V 0 bases short and J 7 bases short, with 13 bases between. The chain's CDR3 is CASSLAGGPGEAFF. CDR3 sequence (DNA): TGCGCCAGCAGCTTGGCCGGGGGGCCGGGTGAAGCTTTCTTT.

This chain uses TRBV4-3 with TRBJ2-7; 9 positions match TRBD1. Losses at the gene ends were 1 base for V and 6 bases for J; bases not matched to a gene: 7. The V gene's germline CDR1 is LGHNA and CDR2 YSLEER. The CDR3 is made up of 15 amino acids. The CDR3 loop is CASSQVRTGALEQYF. The CDR3 region has the DNA TGCGCCAGCAGCCAAGTACGGACAGGGGCCCTCGAGCAGTACTTC.

This clone was counted only a few times. The gene calls are TRBV6-6 and TRBJ1-4; no reliable D call. Germline CDR1 is MNHNY and CDR2 is SVGAGI (reference sequence). With 0 bases removed from V and 5 bases from J, the gap between germline ends came to 10 bases. The CDR3 runs to 15 residues. The chain's CDR3 is CASSYSAELNEKLFF. The CDR3 nucleotides read TGTGCCAGCAGTTACTCGGCGGAACTAAATGAAAAACTGTTTTTT.

This clone was seen a handful of times. This rearrangement joins TRBV5-1 to TRBJ2-7; 11 positions agree with TRBD2. The junction had 16 bases not matched to a gene; V was cut back by 4 bases and J by 4 bases. Germline V lookup: CDR1 SGHRS, CDR2 YFSETQ. The CDR3 is 18 residues long. The chain's CDR3 is CASSPTPTPGLAAYEQYF. The CDR3 DNA reads TGCGCCAGCAGCCCAACCCCTACACCGGGACTAGCGGCGTACGAGCAGTACTTC.